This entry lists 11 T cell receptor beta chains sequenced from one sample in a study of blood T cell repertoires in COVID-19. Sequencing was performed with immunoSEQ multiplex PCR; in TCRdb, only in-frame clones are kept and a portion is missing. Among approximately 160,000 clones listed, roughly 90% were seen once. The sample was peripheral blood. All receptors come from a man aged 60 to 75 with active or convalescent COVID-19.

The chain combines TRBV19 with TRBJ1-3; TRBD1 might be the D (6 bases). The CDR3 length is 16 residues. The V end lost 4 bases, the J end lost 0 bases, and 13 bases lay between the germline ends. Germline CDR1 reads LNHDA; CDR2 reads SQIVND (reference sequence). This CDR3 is CASSTIQDSSGNTIYF. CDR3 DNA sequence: TGTGCCAGTAGTACGATACAGGACAGCTCTGGAAACACCATATATTTT.

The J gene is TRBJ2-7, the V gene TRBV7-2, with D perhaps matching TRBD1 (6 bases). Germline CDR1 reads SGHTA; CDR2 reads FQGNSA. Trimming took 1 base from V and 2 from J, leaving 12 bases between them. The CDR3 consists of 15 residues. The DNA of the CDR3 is TGTGCCAGCAGCTTAGGAGTGGGGGCCACCTACGAGCAGTACTTC. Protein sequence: CASSLGVGATYEQYF. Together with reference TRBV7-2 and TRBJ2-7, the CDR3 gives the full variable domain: GAGVSQSPSNKVTEKGKDVELRCDPISGHTALYWYRQSLGQGLEFLIYFQGNSAPDKSGLPSDRFSAERTGGSVSTLTIQRTQQEDSAVYLCASSLGVGATYEQYFGPGTRLTVT.

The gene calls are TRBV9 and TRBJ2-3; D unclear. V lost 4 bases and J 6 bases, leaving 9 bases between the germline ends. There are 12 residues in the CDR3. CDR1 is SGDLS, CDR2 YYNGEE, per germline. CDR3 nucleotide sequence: TGTGCCAGCAGCCCGCTCAGGGATACGCAGTATTTT. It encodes CASSPLRDTQYF.

DNA for the CDR3: TGTGCCAGTAGCCCGGCGGATAGGGGCGCCGGTGGCTACACCTTC. Translating it yields CASSPADRGAGGYTF. The genes are TRBV19 and TRBJ1-2; D possibly corresponds to TRBD1 (5 bases). Trimming removed 6 bases at V and 7 bases at J, with 21 bases between. This CDR3 is built from 15 residues. CDR1 is LNHDA and CDR2 is SQIVND in the germline V gene (reference sequence).

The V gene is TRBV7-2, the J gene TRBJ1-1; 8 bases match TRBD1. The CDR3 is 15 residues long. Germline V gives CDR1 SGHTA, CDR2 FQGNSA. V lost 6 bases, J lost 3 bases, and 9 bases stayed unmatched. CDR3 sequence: CASSFPGGGHTEAFF. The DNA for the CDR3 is TGTGCCAGCAGTTTCCCAGGGGGCGGGCACACTGAAGCTTTCTTT.

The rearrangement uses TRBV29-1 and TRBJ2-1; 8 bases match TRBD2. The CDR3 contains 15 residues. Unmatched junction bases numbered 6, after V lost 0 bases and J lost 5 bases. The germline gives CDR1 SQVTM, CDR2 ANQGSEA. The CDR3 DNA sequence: TGCAGCGTTGAAGATTTCGCGGGGGGCAACAATGAGCAGTTCTTC. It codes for CSVEDFAGGNNEQFF.

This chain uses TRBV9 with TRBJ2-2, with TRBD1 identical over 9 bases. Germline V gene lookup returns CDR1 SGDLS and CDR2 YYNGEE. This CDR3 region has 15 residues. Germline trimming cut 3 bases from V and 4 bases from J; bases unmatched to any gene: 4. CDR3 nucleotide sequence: TGTGCCAGCAGCGGACAGGGGGTGGGCACCGGGGAGCTGTTTTTT. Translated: CASSGQGVGTGELFF.

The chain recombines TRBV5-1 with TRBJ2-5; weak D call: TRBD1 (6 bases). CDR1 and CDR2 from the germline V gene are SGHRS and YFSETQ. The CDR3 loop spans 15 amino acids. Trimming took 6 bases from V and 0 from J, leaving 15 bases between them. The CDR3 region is CASMRVGANQETQYF. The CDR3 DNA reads TGCGCCAGCATGCGGGTGGGGGCTAACCAAGAGACCCAGTACTTC.

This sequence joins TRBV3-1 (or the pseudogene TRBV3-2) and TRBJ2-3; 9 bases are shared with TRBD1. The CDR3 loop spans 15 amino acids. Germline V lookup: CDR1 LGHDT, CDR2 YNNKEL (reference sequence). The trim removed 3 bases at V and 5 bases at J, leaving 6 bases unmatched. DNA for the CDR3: TGTGCCAGCAGCCACTACAGGGGGCTCGGAGATACGCAGTATTTT. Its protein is CASSHYRGLGDTQYF.

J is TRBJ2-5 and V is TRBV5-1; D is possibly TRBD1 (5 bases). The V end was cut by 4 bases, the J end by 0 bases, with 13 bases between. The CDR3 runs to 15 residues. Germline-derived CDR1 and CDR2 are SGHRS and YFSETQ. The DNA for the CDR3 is TGCGCCAGCAGCGAAGTTCAGGGTAACCAAGAGACCCAGTACTTC. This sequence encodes CASSEVQGNQETQYF.

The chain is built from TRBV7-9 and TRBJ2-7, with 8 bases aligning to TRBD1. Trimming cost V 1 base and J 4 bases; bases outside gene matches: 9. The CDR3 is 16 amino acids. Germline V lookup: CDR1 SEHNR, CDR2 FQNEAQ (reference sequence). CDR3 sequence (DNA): TGTGCCAGCAGCTTAGAGATCGGACAGGGCTCTTACGAGCAGTACTTC. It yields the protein CASSLEIGQGSYEQYF.